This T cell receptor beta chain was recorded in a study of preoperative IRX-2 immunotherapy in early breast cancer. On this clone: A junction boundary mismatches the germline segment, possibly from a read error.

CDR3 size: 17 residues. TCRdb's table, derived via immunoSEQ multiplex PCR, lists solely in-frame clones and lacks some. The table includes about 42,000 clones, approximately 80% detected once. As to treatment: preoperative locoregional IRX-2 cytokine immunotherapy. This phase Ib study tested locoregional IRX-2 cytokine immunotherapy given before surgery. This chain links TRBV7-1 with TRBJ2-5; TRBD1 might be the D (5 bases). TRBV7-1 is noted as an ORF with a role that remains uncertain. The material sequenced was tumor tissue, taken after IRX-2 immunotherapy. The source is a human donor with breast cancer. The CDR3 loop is CASSPGRGNWRQETQYF. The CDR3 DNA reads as TGTGCCAGCAGCCCTGGTAGGGGTAACTGGCGGCAAGAAACCCAGTACTTC.